These T cell receptor beta chains were read from a single sample in a study of Graves' ophthalmopathy and Graves' hyperthyroidism. MiXCR, applied by TCRdb to the multiplex PCR reads, yields one record per CDR3 protein. The sample contains some 1.1 million distinct CDR3 sequences, 35% to 45% of which appear only once. The sample consisted of peripheral blood or thyroid tissue (not recorded which). The source is an adult man with Graves' hyperthyroidism. The CDR3 runs from the conserved cysteine through the conserved F or W. Each record gives: D gene, clone size, J gene, V gene, CDR3 protein, CDR3 DNA. The D gene is left open where the match is weak. Not all rows give a size; the values are once, few, many and, for expanded clones, a class.

>TRBD2|many|TRBJ2-7|TRBV5-1
CASRNGLAGYEQYF
TGCGCCAGCAGAAATGGACTAGCGGGCTACGAGCAGTACTTC
>.|few|TRBJ1-5|TRBV19
CASSIVVRSNQPQHF
TGTGCCAGTAGTATAGTAGTAAGGTCCAATCAGCCCCAGCATTTT
>.|few|TRBJ2-5|TRBV7-2
CASSIRGDQPQYF
TGTGCCAGCAGCATACGGGGTGATCAGCCCCAGTACTTC
>.|many|TRBJ2-2|TRBV19
CASSEQGHGELFF
TGTGCCAGTAGTGAACAGGGTCACGGGGAGCTGTTTTTT
>.|.|TRBJ1-2|TRBV6-5
CASSLGAPTHGYTF
TGTGCCAGCAGTTTAGGGGCCCCGACGCATGGCTACACCTTC
>TRBD1|many|TRBJ1-5|TRBV7-4
CASSLGGTDGPYSNQPQHF
TGTGCCAGCAGCTTGGGGGGGACAGACGGCCCTTATAGCAATCAGCCCCAGCATTTT
>TRBD2|.|TRBJ2-7|TRBV4-3
CASSQDGAGAYEQYF
TGCGCCAGCAGCCAAGACGGTGCGGGGGCCTACGAGCAGTACTTC
>TRBD2|many|TRBJ2-5|TRBV25-1
CASSESGVAGERETQYF
TGTGCCAGCAGTGAAAGTGGCGTAGCGGGAGAAAGGGAGACCCAGTACTTC
>.|.|TRBJ1-1|TRBV25-1
CARQRANTEAFF
TGTGCCAGACAGAGGGCGAACACTGAAGCTTTCTTT
>.|.|TRBJ2-7|TRBV5-1
CASSPATLAYEQYF
TGCGCCAGCAGCCCAGCTACCTTAGCCTACGAGCAGTACTTC
>TRBD1|.|TRBJ1-1|TRBV29-1
CSVGTGGLVNTEAFF
TGCAGCGTGGGCACAGGGGGCTTGGTGAACACTGAAGCTTTCTTT
>.|many|TRBJ1-1|TRBV11-2
CASSLALGGQLEAFF
TGTGCCAGCAGCTTAGCGCTCGGAGGACAGCTTGAAGCTTTCTTT
>.|many|TRBJ2-7|TRBV12-3/TRBV12-4
CASSPSVYYEQYF
TGTGCCAGCAGCCCCAGTGTGTACTACGAGCAGTACTTC
>TRBD1|few|TRBJ1-6|TRBV3-1
CASSQAGTGESPLHF
TGTGCCAGCAGCCAAGCCGGGACAGGGGAGTCACCCCTCCACTTT
>TRBD1|.|TRBJ1-2|TRBV7-3
CASRSGTVNYGYTF
TGTGCCAGCAGATCCGGGACAGTCAACTATGGCTACACCTTC
>.|.|TRBJ1-2|TRBV5-8
CASSSPVGGPTYGYTF
TGTGCCAGCAGCTCGCCGGTGGGGGGGCCAACCTATGGCTACACCTTC
>TRBD1|.|TRBJ2-7|TRBV6-5
CASSLDRGKYF
TGTGCCAGCAGTCTCGACAGGGGGAAATACTTC
>.|.|TRBJ2-5|TRBV7-9
CASSPIAGGGQETQYF
TGTGCCAGCAGCCCGATCGCAGGGGGGGGTCAAGAGACCCAGTACTTC
>.|.|TRBJ2-6|TRBV28
CATTGWANVLTF
TGTGCCACCACCGGATGGGCCAACGTCCTGACTTTC
>.|.|TRBJ1-1|TRBV10-2
CASSYSQNTEALF
TGTGCCAGCAGTTACTCTCAAAACACTGAAGCTCTCTTT
>.|many|TRBJ2-5|TRBV29-1
CSVDGFGSETQYF
TGCAGCGTTGACGGTTTTGGGTCGGAGACCCAGTACTTC
>.|few|TRBJ1-2|TRBV5-4
CASSLAFKGFGYTF
TGTGCCAGCAGCTTGGCGTTCAAGGGGTTTGGCTACACCTTC
>TRBD1|many|TRBJ1-1|TRBV7-9
CASSLESGTGNTEAFF
TGTGCCAGCAGCCTCGAATCCGGGACAGGGAACACTGAAGCTTTCTTT
>.|.|TRBJ1-2|TRBV25-1
CATNQAWGGYTF
TGTGCCACCAACCAGGCCTGGGGTGGCTACACCTTC
>.|.|TRBJ1-1|TRBV10-2
CASSRVLSAEAFF
TGCGCCAGCAGCAGGGTGTTGAGCGCTGAAGCTTTCTTT
>TRBD2|few|TRBJ2-7|TRBV28
CASTPGGAAYEQYF
TGTGCCAGCACCCCGGGGGGGGCGGCCTACGAGCAGTACTTC
>TRBD1|.|TRBJ1-2|TRBV12-3/TRBV12-4
CASSFSGYRGPNYGYTF
TGTGCCAGCAGTTTTAGTGGGTACAGGGGGCCTAACTATGGCTACACCTTC
>.|few|TRBJ2-5|TRBV28
CASSLPYPGKETQYF
TGTGCCAGCAGTTTACCATATCCAGGGAAAGAGACCCAGTACTTC
>TRBD2|few|TRBJ2-2|TRBV2
CASSQLAGTYGELFF
TGTGCCAGCAGTCAACTAGCGGGGACGTACGGGGAGCTGTTTTTT
>.|.|TRBJ1-5|TRBV28
CASSPGFQQPQHF
TGTGCCAGCAGCCCAGGATTCCAACAGCCCCAGCATTTT
>.|.|TRBJ2-7|TRBV12-3/TRBV12-4
CASTPGFSYSYEQYF
TGTGCCAGCACTCCGGGATTCTCATACTCCTACGAGCAGTACTTC
>.|few|TRBJ2-5|TRBV6-5
CASSESSWLAQETQYF
TGTGCCAGCAGTGAGTCGTCGTGGCTGGCACAAGAGACCCAGTACTTT
>.|many|TRBJ2-7|TRBV7-2
CASSLALQAIYEQYF
TGTGCCAGCAGCTTAGCGTTACAGGCGATTTACGAGCAGTACTTC
>.|few|TRBJ1-1|TRBV20-1
CSASRNAAEAFF
TGCAGTGCTAGTAGGAATGCCGCTGAAGCTTTCTTT
>TRBD1|many|TRBJ2-7|TRBV2
CASSSRQGRFYEQYF
TGTGCCAGCAGTTCGCGACAGGGTCGGTTCTACGAGCAGTACTTC
>TRBD1|many|TRBJ2-7|TRBV10-3
CAISSRDRDYEQYF
TGTGCCATCAGCTCCCGGGACAGGGACTACGAGCAGTACTTC
>.|.|TRBJ1-1|TRBV20-1
CSATPAGPEAFF
TGCAGTGCTACTCCCGCCGGGCCCGAAGCTTTCTTT
>.|many|TRBJ2-7|TRBV5-1
CASSLAWQAYEQYF
TGCGCCAGCAGCTTGGCCTGGCAGGCGTACGAGCAGTACTTC
>TRBD1|.|TRBJ1-1|TRBV2
CASSPLGTAEAFF
TGTGCCAGCAGTCCCCTCGGGACAGCGGAAGCTTTCTTT
>TRBD1|.|TRBJ1-5|TRBV24-1
CATSDPRQGRQPQHF
TGTGCCACCAGTGATCCTAGACAGGGTCGTCAGCCCCAGCATTTT
>TRBD1|many|TRBJ1-1|TRBV7-9
CASSPQLPGTGATEAFF
TGTGCCAGCAGCCCTCAATTACCCGGGACAGGGGCGACTGAAGCTTTCTTT
>.|.|TRBJ1-1|TRBV12-3/TRBV12-4
CASSFPRAGTEAFF
TGTGCCAGCAGTTTCCCCAGGGCGGGCACTGAAGCTTTCTTT
>.|.|TRBJ2-6|TRBV29-1
CSVGTVLSGANVLTF
TGCAGCGTCGGGACGGTCCTCTCTGGGGCCAACGTCCTGACTTTC
>TRBD1|.|TRBJ1-5|TRBV19
CASSNMGQLSNQPQHF
TGTGCCAGTAGTAATATGGGACAGTTGAGCAATCAGCCCCAGCATTTT